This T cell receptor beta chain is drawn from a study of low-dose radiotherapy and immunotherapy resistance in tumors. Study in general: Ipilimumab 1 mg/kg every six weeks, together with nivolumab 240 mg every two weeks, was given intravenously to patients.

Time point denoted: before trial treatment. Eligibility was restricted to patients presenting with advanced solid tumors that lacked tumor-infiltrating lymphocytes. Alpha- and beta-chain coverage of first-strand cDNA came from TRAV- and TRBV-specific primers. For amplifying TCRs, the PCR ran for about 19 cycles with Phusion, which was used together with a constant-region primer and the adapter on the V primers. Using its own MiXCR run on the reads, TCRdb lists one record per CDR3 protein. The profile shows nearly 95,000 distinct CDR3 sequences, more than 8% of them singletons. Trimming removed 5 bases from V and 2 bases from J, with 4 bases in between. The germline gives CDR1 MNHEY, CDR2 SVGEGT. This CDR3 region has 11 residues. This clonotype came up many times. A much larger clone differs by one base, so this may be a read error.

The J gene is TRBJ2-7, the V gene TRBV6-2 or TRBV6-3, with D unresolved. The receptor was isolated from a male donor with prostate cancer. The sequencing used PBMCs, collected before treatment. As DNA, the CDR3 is TGTGCCAGCAGTGCCGCCTACGAGCAGTACTTC. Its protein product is CASSAAYEQYF.